Following are 29 T cell receptor beta chains from one sample sequenced in a study of blood T cells in healthy people across ages. A second PCR, run for roughly 7 to 11 cycles, used a sample-barcoded 5' primer plus a J-beta primer mix. TCRdb re-analysed the 5' RACE reads in MiXCR, keeping a single row per CDR3 protein. The sample consists of 1.5 million to 2 million distinct CDR3 sequences, 39% of them appearing once. Sequences were obtained from blood. Every receptor here comes from a human donor in good health.

This clonotype was detected only a few times. The chain carries TRBV19 and TRBJ2-7; 12 nucleotides match TRBD1. There are 17 residues in the CDR3. The ends lost 0 bases at V and 5 bases at J; junction bases unmatched: 8. Germline values: CDR1 LNHDA, CDR2 SQIVND (reference sequence). CDR3 region: CASSIEGTGGERNEQYF. The CDR3 bases are TGTGCCAGTAGTATAGAGGGGACAGGGGGCGAACGGAACGAGCAGTACTTC.

This clonotype came up a few times. The J gene is TRBJ2-4, the V gene TRBV27; D gene ambiguous. Matching the DNA end better, TRBJ2-7 makes the J call doubtful. Germline values: CDR1 MNHEY, CDR2 SMNVEV (reference sequence). CDR3 size: 13 residues. The CDR3 sequence: CASSFGENYEQYF. The CDR3 coding sequence is TGTGCCAGCAGTTTTGGGGAAAACTACGAGCAGTACTTC.

The chain couples TRBV5-1 to TRBJ1-2; 10 bases are shared with TRBD1. This CDR3 spans 13 amino acids. The trim removed 4 bases at V and 8 bases at J, leaving 5 bases unmatched. The germline V gene has CDR1 SGHRS and CDR2 YFSETQ. The CDR3 is CASSHGTGDGYTF. CDR3 nucleotide sequence: TGCGCCAGCAGCCATGGGACAGGGGACGGCTACACCTTC.

This clonotype was seen a handful of times. This chain links TRBV2 with TRBJ2-6; 8 bases are shared with TRBD1. V gave up 6 bases and J gave up 0 bases; unmatched junction bases: 10. This CDR3 contains 18 residues. The germline gives CDR1 SNHLY, CDR2 FYNNEI. This chain's CDR3 is CASRGGTGLFSGANVLTF. The CDR3 coding sequence is TGTGCCAGCAGGGGCGGGACAGGCCTTTTCTCTGGGGCCAACGTCCTGACTTTC. Full variable domain (missing parts from reference TRBV2 and TRBJ2-6): EPEVTQTPSHQVTQMGQEVILRCVPISNHLYFYWYRQILGQKVEFLVSFYNNEISEKSEIFDDQFSVERPDGSNFTLKIRSTKLEDSAMYFCASRGGTGLFSGANVLTFGAGSRLTVL.

In its sample, this clonotype was seen a few times. This chain uses TRBV5-6 with TRBJ2-6, with 10 bases fitting TRBD1. The V gene's germline CDR1 is SGHDT and CDR2 YYEEEE. With V trimmed by 3 bases and J by 1 base, 7 bases remained unmatched. The CDR3 length is 18 residues. The DNA of the CDR3 is TGTGCCAGCAGCTCGGGGGACAGGGGATTTTCTGGGGCCAACGTCCTGACTTTC. Protein sequence: CASSSGDRGFSGANVLTF.

The chain links TRBV11-2 to TRBJ1-2, with 7 bases fitting TRBD1. Germline V gene lookup returns CDR1 SGHAT and CDR2 FQNNGV. Germline trimming cut 5 bases from V and 8 bases from J; bases unmatched to any gene: 14. CDR3 length equals 15 residues. The CDR3 loop is CASSPVRGRALGYTF. The CDR3 region has the DNA TGTGCCAGCAGCCCTGTCAGGGGGAGGGCTCTGGGCTACACCTTC.

Sample share makes this clonotype medium-sized. The chain employs TRBV12-3 or TRBV12-4 and TRBJ2-3; D not certain. The V and J ends lost 6 bases and 3 bases respectively, with 4 bases between them. The CDR3 sequence is 11 residues long. CDR3 region: CASRRTDTQYF. The CDR3 DNA follows: TGTGCCAGCAGACGTACAGATACGCAGTATTTT.

The gene calls are TRBV18 and TRBJ2-1; TRBD1 matches 8 bases. The germline V gene encodes CDR1 KGHSH and CDR2 LQKENI. V lost 4 bases to trimming and J lost 6 bases; unmatched junction nucleotides: 2. The CDR3 has 13 residues. Here the CDR3 reads CASSQGQVNEQFF. The CDR3 DNA sequence: TGTGCCAGCTCACAGGGACAGGTCAATGAGCAGTTCTTC.

This clonotype was recorded many times. V is TRBV7-2 and J is TRBJ2-4; D uncertain. Germline CDR1 is SGHTA and CDR2 is FQGNSA. The germline V and J ends were trimmed by 1 base and 2 bases, with 6 bases remaining between them. The CDR3 extends over 14 amino acids. The CDR3 reads CASSLGQTKNIQYF. Here the CDR3 DNA reads TGTGCCAGCAGCTTAGGTCAAACCAAAAACATTCAGTACTTC.

This clonotype was counted ten times or more. This CDR3 is CASSVTGQGYEQFF. CDR3 nucleotide sequence: TGTGCCAGCAGCGTAACCGGGCAGGGCTATGAGCAGTTCTTC. This chain connects TRBV9 to TRBJ2-1; a weak D match, TRBD1 (5 bases). The germline V gene has CDR1 SGDLS and CDR2 YYNGEE. This CDR3 has 14 residues. Trimming stripped 1 base from V and 8 bases from J, with 13 bases between.

This clonotype appeared a single time. The V gene is TRBV28, the J gene TRBJ1-2; 8 positions agree with TRBD1. CDR1 MDHEN and CDR2 SYDVKM come from the germline V gene. The junction had 4 bases not matched to a gene; V was cut back by 7 bases and J by 0 bases. The CDR3 loop spans 14 amino acids. The DNA of the CDR3 is TGTGCCAGCACTCCGGGACAGGCTAACTATGGCTACACCTTC. Its protein product is CASTPGQANYGYTF.

This clonotype was seen a handful of times. The chain joins TRBV12-3 or TRBV12-4 to TRBJ1-5; 10 nucleotides line up with TRBD1. The CDR3 contains 15 residues. V lost 4 bases, J lost 7 bases, and 7 bases stayed unmatched. This chain's CDR3 is CASSWDRGAGQPQHF. DNA for the CDR3: TGTGCCAGCAGTTGGGACAGGGGCGCAGGACAGCCCCAGCATTTT.

This clonotype was detected once. The rearrangement links TRBV6-2 or TRBV6-3 to TRBJ2-7; D tentatively reads TRBD1 or TRBD2 (7 bases each). Germline V gene lookup returns CDR1 MNHEY and CDR2 SVGEGT. This CDR3 has 16 amino acids. Trimming shortened V by 10 bases and J by 3 bases, and 25 bases separated the two germline ends. The CDR3 sequence: CATSPQGGLLFYEQYF. CDR3 in DNA: TGTGCCACCTCTCCGCAGGGGGGACTACTATTCTACGAGCAGTACTTC.

A few counts support this clonotype. This sequence joins TRBV11-3 and TRBJ2-1; D is unresolved. V lost 2 bases to trimming and J lost 2 bases, with 13 bases between them. The CDR3 extends over 16 amino acids. Germline lookup yields CDR1 SGHNT and CDR2 YENEEA. The CDR3 DNA sequence: TGTGCCAGCAGCTTATTAGCAATTGTCCCCTACAATGAGCAGTTCTTC. As protein: CASSLLAIVPYNEQFF.

This clonotype was found a few times. The rearrangement links TRBV6-6 to TRBJ2-1; 7 bases align to TRBD1. V shed 5 bases, J shed 6 bases, and the junction held 10 bases outside the gene matches. Germline CDR1 MNHNY, CDR2 SVGAGI (reference sequence). The CDR3 is 15 amino acids. The CDR3: CASSRDRVSVNEQFF. CDR3 bases: TGTGCCAGCAGTCGAGACAGGGTATCGGTCAATGAGCAGTTCTTC.

This clonotype was seen more than once but under ten times. This chain links TRBV4-2 with TRBJ2-4, with D unresolved. Germline CDR1 reads LGHNA; CDR2 reads YNFKEQ. Trimming left V 1 base short and J 10 bases short, with 14 bases between. The CDR3 runs 14 residues. The CDR3 nucleotides read TGTGCCAGCAGCCAAGGCGGTCCCATCGAAATTCAGTACTTC. This gives the protein CASSQGGPIEIQYF.

Comment on this clonotype: A much larger clone differs by one base, so this may be a read error. The chain joins TRBV29-1 to TRBJ2-7; D could derive from TRBD1 or TRBD2 (6 bases each). Germline V gene lookup returns CDR1 SQVTM and CDR2 ANQGSEA. Trimming cost V 6 bases and J 5 bases, with 20 bases left between them. The CDR3 covers 14 residues. CDR3 region: CSVSSGDISHEQYF. Written as DNA, the CDR3 is TGCAGCGTCTCTTCGGGGGACATTAGCCACGAGCAGTACTTC.

This clonotype occurred many times. The chain combines TRBV29-1 with TRBJ2-5; D not certain. This CDR3 is 12 amino acids long. CDR1 and CDR2 (germline): SQVTM, ANQGSEA. Trimming shortened V by 4 bases and J by 0 bases, and 6 bases separated the two germline ends. In DNA, the CDR3 is TGCAGCGTTGGGCAGAACCAAGAGACCCAGTACTTC. Encoded protein: CSVGQNQETQYF.

This clonotype was seen a handful of times. V gene TRBV4-1 combines with J gene TRBJ2-1; 7 bases are shared with TRBD2. The germline V gene encodes CDR1 MGHRA and CDR2 YSYEKL. The CDR3 sequence is 12 residues long. J was trimmed by 15 bases and V by 3 bases; bases with no gene match: 8. The CDR3 is CASSQAGDSRFF. CDR3 DNA: TGCGCCAGCAGCCAGGCGGGGGATTCGAGGTTCTTC.

The chain recombines TRBV3-1 with TRBJ2-1; D is undetermined. The V gene lost 5 bases and the J gene lost 9 bases, with 23 bases spanning the gap. Germline V gene sequence: CDR1 LGHDT, CDR2 YNNKEL (reference sequence). This CDR3 spans 16 amino acids. The CDR3 nucleotides read TGTGCCAGCAGCGCACAGATCCCCTGGGTTTCGGGTGAGCAGTTCTTC. Its protein is CASSAQIPWVSGEQFF.

This clonotype was found a few times. The chain joins TRBV24-1 to TRBJ2-5, with a tentative D call TRBD2 (6 bases). The germline CDR1 and CDR2 sequences are KGHDR and SFDVKD. The V end was cut by 4 bases, the J end by 7 bases, with 18 bases between. The CDR3 is 15 amino acids. The CDR3 DNA follows: TGTGCCACCAGTGACCCGTCCCGGGGGACGGGGACCCAGTACTTC. As protein: CATSDPSRGTGTQYF.

The rearrangement links TRBV7-8 to TRBJ2-7; 10 nucleotides line up with TRBD2. This CDR3 has 16 residues. From germline, CDR1 is SGHVS and CDR2 FQNEAQ. Trimming cost V 2 bases and J 5 bases; bases outside gene matches: 9. The CDR3 DNA reads TGTGCCAGCAGCTTATTAGGGGGACTAGCGATAGACGAGCAGTACTTC. Translated: CASSLLGGLAIDEQYF.

The sample holds a few counts of this clonotype. J is TRBJ1-2 and V is TRBV29-1; no clear D. V was cut by 0 bases and J by 8 bases, with 13 bases left in between. There are 13 residues in the CDR3. CDR1 and CDR2 (germline): SQVTM, ANQGSEA. The CDR3 DNA sequence: TGCAGCGTTGAAGACCCCCTTTCGATGGGCTACACCTTC. Translating gives CSVEDPLSMGYTF. Drawing the rest from reference TRBV29-1 and TRBJ1-2, the complete variable domain is SAVISQKPSRDICQRGTSLTIQCQVDSQVTMMFWYRQQPGQSLTLIATANQGSEATYESGFVIDKFPISRPNLTFSTLTVSNMSPEDSSIYLCSVEDPLSMGYTFGSGTRLTVV.

The CDR3 DNA follows: TGTGCCAGCAGCGCAAACCCCGACACGGTTTCCTACGAGCAGTACTTC. It codes for CASSANPDTVSYEQYF. The chain employs TRBV9 and TRBJ2-7, with D uncertain. The CDR3 runs 16 residues. Germline V lookup: CDR1 SGDLS, CDR2 YYNGEE. Trimming removed 3 bases from V and 1 base from J, with 17 bases in between.

In this sample, this clonotype turned up a few times. The chain recombines TRBV20-1 with TRBJ1-2, with D perhaps matching TRBD1 (6 bases). Germline-derived CDR1 and CDR2 are DFQATT and SNEGSKA (reference sequence). Trimming stripped 5 bases from V and 4 bases from J, with 14 bases between. This CDR3 has 13 residues. CDR3 nucleotides: TGCAGTGCTTTTGACAGGAACCCCTATGGCTACACCTTC. Translated: CSAFDRNPYGYTF.

This clonotype has only a few counts. J is TRBJ2-3 and V is TRBV7-9, with TRBD2 as a possible D gene (5 bases). V dropped 7 bases and J dropped 2 bases, with 13 bases sitting between them. The CDR3 spans 14 residues. Germline V gene data show CDR1 as SEHNR and CDR2 as FQNEAQ (reference sequence). The CDR3 coding sequence is TGTGCCAGCACCCCGGAGGAGATCACAGATACGCAGTATTTT. It encodes CASTPEEITDTQYF.

The rearrangement uses TRBV5-5 and TRBJ2-3; 9 bases agree with TRBD1. Per germline, CDR1 SGHKS and CDR2 YYEKEE (reference sequence). The ends lost 2 bases at V and 6 bases at J; junction bases unmatched: 10. The CDR3 runs to 16 residues. The CDR3 DNA reads TGTGCCAGCAGCTTCGAGACAGGGGGGCCCGGGGATACGCAGTATTTT. It is translated as CASSFETGGPGDTQYF.

The V call is TRBV6-5, the J call TRBJ1-2, with D unclear. The germline V gene has CDR1 MNHEY and CDR2 SVGAGI. Trimming left V 10 bases short and J 12 bases short, with 24 bases between. This CDR3 region has 13 residues. The CDR3 nucleotides read TGTGCCACCTCACCCTCCGGGTTTGGTCTCCACACCTTC. It translates to CATSPSGFGLHTF.

This clonotype occurred a few times. The chain has TRBV9 and TRBJ2-1; D not resolved. Trimming took off 4 bases at V and 8 bases at J, with 19 bases between the two ends. The V gene's germline CDR1 is SGDLS and CDR2 YYNGEE. The CDR3 consists of 15 residues. The CDR3 protein is CASSPRQAPFDEQFF. The CDR3, as DNA: TGTGCCAGCAGCCCAAGACAAGCCCCTTTCGATGAGCAGTTCTTC.